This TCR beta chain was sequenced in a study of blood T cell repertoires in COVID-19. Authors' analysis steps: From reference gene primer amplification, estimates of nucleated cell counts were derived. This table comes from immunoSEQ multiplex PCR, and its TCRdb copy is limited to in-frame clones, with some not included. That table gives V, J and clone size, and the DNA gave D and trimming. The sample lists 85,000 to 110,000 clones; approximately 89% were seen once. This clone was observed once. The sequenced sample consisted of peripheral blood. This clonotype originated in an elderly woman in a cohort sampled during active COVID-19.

As DNA, the CDR3 is TGTGCCAGTAGTATAGGACTAGCGGGAGGCTACAATGAGCAGTTCTTC. The encoded protein is CASSIGLAGGYNEQFF. The V gene is TRBV19, the J gene TRBJ2-1; 13 bases map to TRBD2. The ends lost 1 base at V and 3 bases at J; junction bases unmatched: 0. Germline V gene lookup returns CDR1 LNHDA and CDR2 SQIVND (reference sequence). CDR3 length: 16 residues.